This is a list of T cell receptor beta chains from one sample in a study of blood T cells in healthy people across ages. In TCRdb, the 5' RACE reads were re-called with MiXCR into one record per CDR3 protein. The table includes 1,800,000 or so distinct CDR3 sequences, 39% detected once. Sequencing was performed on blood. The receptors here all came from a human donor in good health. Each CDR3 is given with its conserved first and last residue. D genes are given only for firm matches. Clone size is shown for a subset of rows, as once, few, many or a class of expanded clone.

D gene | J gene | clone size | V gene | CDR3 DNA | CDR3 protein
NA | TRBJ2-6 | NA | TRBV4-2 | TGTGCCAGCAGCCAAGGTCACAATTCTGGTTTTGGGGCCAACGTCCTGACTTTC | CASSQGHNSGFGANVLTF
TRBD2 | TRBJ2-1 | NA | TRBV6-6 | TGTGCCAGCAGTTTCGGACTAGGGGTGGGCGATGAGCAGTTCTTC | CASSFGLGVGDEQFF
NA | TRBJ2-6 | NA | TRBV18 | TGTGCCAGCTCACCAAGCAACAGGGACCCTGGGGCCAACGTCCTGACTTTC | CASSPSNRDPGANVLTF
NA | TRBJ2-1 | few | TRBV20-1 | TGCAGTGCTCGAGTCAGGAGCAGGGTTAATTACAATGAGCAGTTCTTC | CSARVRSRVNYNEQFF
TRBD2 | TRBJ2-1 | many | TRBV5-1 | TGCGCCAGCAGCCTCGGACTAGCGGGGGTATACAATGAGCAGTTCTTC | CASSLGLAGVYNEQFF
NA | TRBJ2-6 | many | TRBV6-5 | TGTGCCAGCAGTACCCCCGGGAGCTCTGGGGCCAACGTCCTGACTTTC | CASSTPGSSGANVLTF
TRBD1 | TRBJ2-7 | NA | TRBV2 | TGTGCCAGCAGCGGGACAGGGACCGAGCAGTACTTC | CASSGTGTEQYF
TRBD1 | TRBJ2-7 | few | TRBV7-6 | TGTGCCAGCAGCTCCCCATCCCAACAGGGGGCAAGGTACGAGCAGTACTTC | CASSSPSQQGARYEQYF
NA | TRBJ1-6 | few | TRBV11-3 | TGTGCCAGCAGCTTACGTCATCCCAATTCACCCCTCCACTTT | CASSLRHPNSPLHF
NA | TRBJ1-1 | NA | TRBV4-1 | TGCGCCAGCAGCCAAGATCCCAGGGCTCCCTGGGCCACTGAAGCTTTCTTT | CASSQDPRAPWATEAFF
NA | TRBJ2-5 | NA | TRBV11-2 | TGTGCCAGCTCCCGGGACTTTCGTAAAGAGACCCAGTACTTC | CASSRDFRKETQYF
NA | TRBJ2-5 | few | TRBV4-3 | TGCGCCAGCAGCCGGACAGTAACATTCCAAGAGACCCAGTACTTC | CASSRTVTFQETQYF
NA | TRBJ2-5 | few | TRBV10-3 | TGTGCCATCAGTGAGTCCCACCAAGAGACCCAGTACTTC | CAISESHQETQYF
NA | TRBJ2-4 | NA | TRBV5-5 | TGTGCCAGCAGCATGTTACGACCCGAAAACATTCAGTACTTC | CASSMLRPENIQYF
NA | TRBJ2-4 | NA | TRBV12-3/TRBV12-4 | TGTGCCAGCAGTTTTCGACAGGCGGGAAACATTCAGTACTTC | CASSFRQAGNIQYF
NA | TRBJ2-3 | NA | TRBV5-1 | TGCGCCAGCAGCTTGAAGAGAGATACGCAGTATTTT | CASSLKRDTQYF
TRBD1 | TRBJ1-1 | few | TRBV12-3/TRBV12-4 | TGTGCCAGCAGTCCGGGACAGCAAGCTTTCTTT | CASSPGQQAFF
NA | TRBJ2-1 | NA | TRBV4-3 | TGCGCCAGCAGCCAAGTGTGGGGCCGAGTGGGTGAGCAGTTCTTC | CASSQVWGRVGEQFF
TRBD1 | TRBJ2-1 | NA | TRBV5-1 | TGCGCCAGCAGCCCCCTCCGGGACAGGGGTGGGAATGAGCAGTTCTTC | CASSPLRDRGGNEQFF
NA | TRBJ2-1 | NA | TRBV7-7 | TGTGCTAGCAGTCTAGCCCTTGGGAACAATGAGCAGTTCTTC | CASSLALGNNEQFF
TRBD2 | TRBJ2-1 | NA | TRBV4-2 | TGTGCCAGCAGCCAAGATGTCCCCGCGGCGGGGGGATTCGATGAGCAGTTCTTC | CASSQDVPAAGGFDEQFF
NA | TRBJ1-2 | few | TRBV15 | TGTGCCACCAGCAGAGAGTCTAGTTCCTATGGCTACACCTTC | CATSRESSSYGYTF
TRBD1 | TRBJ2-1 | NA | TRBV29-1 | TGCAGCGTTGAAGACGGACAGGTTCATGCGTTCTTC | CSVEDGQVHAFF
NA | TRBJ1-2 | NA | TRBV28 | TGTGCCAGCAGTTTTCATGGGGGCGCTTCCGCTCGGGATGGCTACACCTTC | CASSFHGGASARDGYTF
TRBD1 | TRBJ1-2 | few | TRBV27 | TGTGCCAGCAGTGATAGGGGGCCGGATGGCTACACCTTC | CASSDRGPDGYTF
NA | TRBJ1-1 | NA | TRBV5-1 | TGCGCCAGCAGCTTGGTGGTGGGGGAGACTGAAGCTTTCTTT | CASSLVVGETEAFF
NA | TRBJ1-2 | NA | TRBV6-1 | TGTGCCAGCAGTGAACAAAGGGGACCCTATGGCTACACCTTC | CASSEQRGPYGYTF
NA | TRBJ2-7 | few | TRBV20-1 | TGCAGTGCTAGAGATCACCGGCAGGGCAACTCCTACGAGCAGTACTTC | CSARDHRQGNSYEQYF
TRBD1 | TRBJ2-3 | once | TRBV6-2/TRBV6-3 | TGTGCCAGCAGAGAGGGACAGGGAGCGGCAGATACGCAGTATTTT | CASREGQGAADTQYF
TRBD1 | TRBJ1-2 | NA | TRBV10-3 | TGTGCCATCAGCTACGACAGGGCGATGGGGAATGGCTACACCTTC | CAISYDRAMGNGYTF
NA | TRBJ2-7 | many | TRBV5-1 | TGCGCCAGCAGCTTATACTACGAGCAGTACTTC | CASSLYYEQYF
NA | TRBJ2-1 | NA | TRBV12-3/TRBV12-4 | TGTGCCAGCAGGCAGCACAATGAGCAGTTCTTC | CASRQHNEQFF
NA | TRBJ2-1 | few | TRBV27 | TGTGCCAGCAGTTTACTCGGGGGGCATGAGCAGTTCTTC | CASSLLGGHEQFF
NA | TRBJ2-6 | few | TRBV4-2 | TGTGCCAGCAGCCGAACCGAGCGTCCTGGGGCCAACGTCCTGACTTTC | CASSRTERPGANVLTF
NA | TRBJ2-3 | NA | TRBV7-2 | TGTGCCAGCAGCTTTAGAGGGCCAAGCACAGATACGCAGTATTTT | CASSFRGPSTDTQYF
NA | TRBJ2-3 | NA | TRBV2 | TGTGCCAGCACTCCCTGGACCTATACGCAGTATTTT | CASTPWTYTQYF
NA | TRBJ2-1 | NA | TRBV7-2 | TGTGCCAGCAGCCCTTTTTGGAAGCGGAGCTCCTACAATGAGCAGTTCTTC | CASSPFWKRSSYNEQFF
TRBD2 | TRBJ2-5 | NA | TRBV7-2 | TGTGCCAGCAGCATTAGAGCGGGGGGCTTCAGCCAAGAGACCCAGTACTTC | CASSIRAGGFSQETQYF
NA | TRBJ2-3 | many | TRBV4-1 | TGCGCCAGCAGCCAAGTTGGAGGGGACACAGATACGCAGTATTTT | CASSQVGGDTDTQYF
NA | TRBJ1-1 | NA | TRBV29-1 | TGCAGCGTGTCGATACAGGACACTGAAGCTTTCTTT | CSVSIQDTEAFF
NA | TRBJ2-7 | NA | TRBV5-1 | TGCGCCAGCAGCTTTGGGGGTGTCGGCGAGCAGTACTTC | CASSFGGVGEQYF
NA | TRBJ2-7 | NA | TRBV15 | TGTGCCACCAGCAGAGATCAAGGGTTCAGCGAGCAGTACTTC | CATSRDQGFSEQYF
NA | TRBJ2-1 | NA | TRBV5-1 | TGCGCCAGCAAAATGATGGGTCGGGGGAGCTCCTACAATGAGCAGTTCTTC | CASKMMGRGSSYNEQFF
NA | TRBJ1-6 | NA | TRBV7-2 | TGTGCCAGCAGCTTTCCGGGACGGCGGGCTGTTTCACCCCTCCACTTT | CASSFPGRRAVSPLHF
NA | TRBJ2-7 | NA | TRBV20-1 | TGCAGTGCGGCCCGGACAGCATACACCTCGGGGCAGTACTTC | CSAARTAYTSGQYF
NA | TRBJ2-1 | NA | TRBV10-3 | TGTGCCACGGGACCTCATGGGGGCAGTAATGAGCAGTTCTTC | CATGPHGGSNEQFF
NA | TRBJ2-7 | few | TRBV5-1 | TGCGCCAGCAGCTTTCCCGGGCAGCTCTCGGAGCAGTACTTC | CASSFPGQLSEQYF
NA | TRBJ1-2 | few | TRBV9 | TGTGCCAGCAGCGTGGGGGGGGTCGTAGGCTACACCTTC | CASSVGGVVGYTF
NA | TRBJ2-3 | NA | TRBV12-3/TRBV12-4 | TGTGCCAGCAGTACATCCTACAGGGACAGAGGAGGGACAGATACGCAGTATTTT | CASSTSYRDRGGTDTQYF
NA | TRBJ2-7 | few | TRBV20-1 | TGCAGTTCAGAAGGCAGCAAGAACTACGAGCAGTACTTC | CSSEGSKNYEQYF
TRBD1 | TRBJ1-1 | NA | TRBV5-4 | TGTGCCAGCAACACGAACAGGGGCATGAACACTGAAGCTTTCTTT | CASNTNRGMNTEAFF
NA | TRBJ1-2 | few | TRBV12-3/TRBV12-4 | TGTGCCAGCACCCCCTCAGGAGCTAACTATGGCTACACCTTC | CASTPSGANYGYTF